This T cell receptor (beta chain) originates from a study of T cell responses to AZD1222 COVID-19 vaccine (dated by TCRdb to the early 2020s). Some background on the complete study: AZD1222 recipients given second doses at about 4 weeks or at about 12 weeks were pooled, since spike-specific TCR depth and breadth were not found to differ between the two schedules. TCR sequencing was performed for roughly 240 trial participants, of whom 207 were given two doses of AZD1222 and around 25 were given two doses of MenACWY control vaccine. Enrollment into the trials was organized by age into subgroups of 18-55, 56-69 and 70-plus years, and those subgroups contained roughly 160, 29 and 62 TCR-sequenced participants, respectively. Here is what the overall study found, with its caveats: The 56-69-year group was small, and its depth increase did not reach significance, likely because of low power. Epitopes outside the regions mutated in the B.1.351 and B.1.1.7 variants were reportedly recognized by nearly half of the unique spike-specific TCRs. Because no day 14 peak-response samples were available, the repertoires could be characterized only after the peak T cell response. The whole spike protein was spanned by vaccine-associated CD4 TCRs, and dominant responses were seen in regions 160-218 and 743-854. Participants were mostly white British, with more females than males. The authors suggested clonal diversity may have been underestimated. Conclusions about previously exposed vaccinees are limited, since just six AZD1222 recipients were seropositive for SARS-CoV-2 at baseline. A significant rise in spike-specific TCR breadth and depth was observed after two AZD1222 doses relative to day 0 and relative to MenACWY recipients.

The label giving this sample's time point can be read as: baseline before first vaccination. Vaccinee samples were obtained from the UK trials COV001 and COV002, which included a single-blind randomized controlled phase 2/3 trial of AZD1222 (ChAdOx1 nCoV-19) in healthy adults. For TCRbeta chain sequencing, PBMC samples were collected from trial participants at day 0 and at day 28 after the second dose. Remarks on this clone: The antigen this receptor binds is unknown. Per-base qualities were not stored, and no clone one base away is much larger.

Relative to germline, V is 4 bases shorter and J is 8 bases shorter, with 14 bases between their ends. Its CDR3 holds 14 amino acids, cysteine through phenylalanine. Kept here is only the CDR3 DNA, which spans 42 bases and is read in frame from base 1. CDR1 and CDR2, looked up from the germline V gene, are MDHEN and SYDVKM. The CDR3 regions of human TCRbeta chains were subjected to immunosequencing. As for how the authors treated the data: Repertoire TCRs were matched against a reference library of SARS-CoV-2-specific TCRs generated with the MIRA antigen-specificity platform. Breadth was defined as the fraction of unique TCRs that were SARS-CoV-2-associated, and depth was defined as the fraction of total T cells that were SARS-CoV-2-associated. Using the MIRA data, each spike-specific TCR was assigned both to the spike region to which the TCR was reactive and to a CD4 or CD8 class. Log10-transformed breadth and depth values were compared by one-way ANOVA with Sidak's multiple comparisons tests. Entries here come from immuneACCESS through TCRdb and include only in-frame sequences with V and J called. Some clones fail to appear in such tables; in the studies checked, an unresolved V gene covers under half of the shortfall, and the cause of the remainder is unknown. V and J calls and clone size follow that table, whereas D and trimming were derived from the DNA. The sample table records 53,000 or so clones; roughly 84% of these occur just once. Roughly 30% of the sample is held by the ten biggest clonotypes.

The TCR comes from an adult in good health. The sequence links TRBV28 to TRBJ1-4; the D gene is unclear. The material sequenced was peripheral blood, taken on day 0 of AZD1222 vaccination. The bases read TGTGCCAGCAGTTCCGCCCAACCGGGAGAAAAACTGTTTTTT. Its translation reads: CASSSAQPGEKLFF.